The 27 T cell receptor beta chains reported below all come from one sample, sequenced in a study of blood T cell repertoires in COVID-19 (dated by TCRdb to 2020 to 2021). The library came from the immunoSEQ multiplex PCR assay. TCRdb provides this immuneACCESS table in a form limited to in-frame rearrangements. Some clones are lacking; in checked studies, under half of them reflect an unresolved V gene, and why the rest are absent is not known. Recorded for this sample are approximately 52,000 clones; 89% of them occurred a single time. Roughly 5.3% of the sample comes from the top ten. Specimen: peripheral blood. The receptors stem from a man aged 55 to 70 with active COVID-19.

The CDR3 DNA follows: TGTGCCAGCAGTTCCGGGACTACTTCTTACAATGAGCAGTTCTTC. As protein: CASSSGTTSYNEQFF. This chain joins TRBV7-9 and TRBJ2-1, with TRBD2 matching over 7 bases. After removal of 6 bases from V and 4 bases from J, the junction contained 9 bases not matched to a gene. The CDR3 consists of 15 residues. The germline V gene encodes CDR1 SEHNR and CDR2 FQNEAQ (reference sequence). The full variable domain, completed using reference TRBV7-9 and TRBJ2-1, is DTGVSQNPRHKITKRGQNVTFRCDPISEHNRLYWYRQTLGQGPEFLTYFQNEAQLEKSRLLSDRFSAERPKGSFSTLEIQRTEQGDSAMYLCASSSGTTSYNEQFFGPGTRLTVL.

On this clone: Other DNA sequences in this sample translate to the same CDR3. The V gene is TRBV11-2, the J gene TRBJ2-2; perhaps TRBD1 as D (6 bases). The V gene's germline CDR1 is SGHAT and CDR2 FQNNGV. V shed 5 bases and J shed 0 bases, with 13 bases lying between them. This CDR3 region has 16 residues. Here the CDR3 DNA reads TGTGCCAGCAGCCCCCCCGGGACAACGAACACCGGGGAGCTGTTTTTT. Translation gives CASSPPGTTNTGELFF.

This clone has only one observation. The rearrangement uses TRBV28 and TRBJ1-5, with D perhaps matching TRBD1 (5 bases). The ends were cut back, 2 bases at V and 7 bases at J, with 15 bases in the middle. Looked up from germline, CDR1 is MDHEN and CDR2 is SYDVKM. This CDR3 is 15 amino acids long. Here the CDR3 reads CASSLRQGNGQPQHF. The CDR3 coding sequence is TGTGCCAGCAGTTTAAGGCAGGGTAATGGCCAGCCCCAGCATTTT.

V is TRBV7-8 and J is TRBJ2-2; tentatively, D is TRBD2 (6 bases). Germline CDR1 reads SGHVS; CDR2 reads FQNEAQ. The CDR3 runs 16 residues. Trimming cost V 5 bases and J 0 bases, with 13 bases left between them. The CDR3, as DNA: TGTGCCAGCAGCCTAAGGGGCGGGACGAACACCGGGGAGCTGTTTTTT. Translation: CASSLRGGTNTGELFF.

The chain is built from TRBV9 and TRBJ2-3; weak D call: TRBD2 (6 bases). This CDR3 comprises 13 residues. Germline-derived CDR1 and CDR2 are SGDLS and YYNGEE. The V and J ends lost 5 bases and 1 base respectively, with 8 bases between them. CDR3 sequence: CASRGEGTDTQYF. CDR3 bases: TGTGCCAGCAGGGGGGAGGGCACAGATACGCAGTATTTT. Full variable domain (missing parts from reference TRBV9 and TRBJ2-3): DSGVTQTPKHLITATGQRVTLRCSPRSGDLSVYWYQQSLDQGLQFLIQYYNGEERAKGNILERFSAQQFPDLHSELNLSSLELGDSALYFCASRGEGTDTQYFGPGTRLTVL.

This clone came up a few times. V and J are TRBV5-1 and TRBJ2-3; D may be TRBD2 (6 bases). Germline CDR1 reads SGHRS; CDR2 reads YFSETQ. The length of the CDR3 is 14 residues. V was trimmed by 4 bases and J by 0 bases, leaving 9 bases between them. The CDR3 nucleotides are TGCGCCAGCAGCGCCGGGACTAGCACAGATACGCAGTATTTT. Protein: CASSAGTSTDTQYF.

The chain recombines TRBV15 with TRBJ2-7; D possibly corresponds to TRBD1 (6 bases). The CDR3 is made up of 14 amino acids. CDR1 and CDR2 (germline): LNHNV, YYDKDF (reference sequence). The V gene lost 0 bases and the J gene lost 3 bases, with 9 bases spanning the gap. The CDR3 coding sequence is TGTGCCACCAGCAGAGATAGAGGGGGCTACGAGCAGTACTTC. Its protein product is CATSRDRGGYEQYF.

The chain recombines TRBV7-3 with TRBJ2-6; D is perhaps TRBD2 (6 bases). The CDR3 covers 15 residues. Germline assignment: CDR1 SGHTA and CDR2 FQGTGA. Trimming cost V 5 bases and J 0 bases, with 8 bases left between them. The CDR3 sequence: CASSHGGSGANVLTF. CDR3 coding DNA: TGTGCCAGCAGCCACGGGGGCTCTGGGGCCAACGTCCTGACTTTC.

The V call is TRBV7-2, the J call TRBJ2-3; 9 positions match TRBD2. The CDR3 is made up of 18 amino acids. Germline V gene sequence: CDR1 SGHTA, CDR2 FQGNSA. J lost 2 bases, V lost 6 bases, and 15 bases had no gene match. The CDR3 nucleotides are TGTGCCAGCAGACCCCTCGTAACTAGCGGGTGGGACACAGATACGCAGTATTTT. Amino acids: CASRPLVTSGWDTDTQYF.

The chain is built from TRBV2 and TRBJ2-5; TRBD2 agrees at 7 bases. V gave up 4 bases and J gave up 5 bases; unmatched junction bases: 4. The CDR3 length is 13 residues. Germline V gene sequence: CDR1 SNHLY, CDR2 FYNNEI. This chain's CDR3 is CASSAGLLETQYF. CDR3 DNA: TGTGCCAGCAGTGCGGGACTATTGGAGACCCAGTACTTC. The whole variable domain, filled in from reference TRBV2 and TRBJ2-5, reads EPEVTQTPSHQVTQMGQEVILRCVPISNHLYFYWYRQILGQKVEFLVSFYNNEISEKSEIFDDQFSVERPDGSNFTLKIRSTKLEDSAMYFCASSAGLLETQYFGPGTRLLVL.

This chain uses TRBV6-5 with TRBJ1-6; D is perhaps TRBD1 (5 bases). The CDR3 is 15 amino acids. In germline, CDR1 is MNHEY, CDR2 SVGAGI. V lost 2 bases and J lost 9, with 14 bases in between. CDR3 protein: CASSYRGREGSPLHF. The DNA for the CDR3 is TGTGCCAGCAGTTACAGGGGCAGGGAAGGTTCACCCCTCCACTTT.

This chain links TRBV6-5 with TRBJ1-3; possible D gene TRBD1, 6 bases. From germline, CDR1 is MNHEY and CDR2 SVGAGI. The CDR3 length is 16 residues. Between the trimmed V and J ends, which lost 0 bases and 4 bases, there was a span of 13 bases. The CDR3 protein is CASSYSNRVSGNTIYF. CDR3 in DNA: TGTGCCAGCAGTTACTCGAACAGGGTTTCAGGAAACACCATATATTTT.

This chain links TRBV4-1 with TRBJ2-6, with unresolved D. There are 17 residues in the CDR3. V was clipped by 2 bases and J by 0 bases, with 11 bases between them. The germline CDR1 and CDR2 sequences are MGHRA and YSYEKL. In nucleotides, the CDR3 is TGCGCCAGCAGCCAACCCCTAAGATTCTCTGGGGCCAACGTCCTGACTTTC. It codes for CASSQPLRFSGANVLTF.

The rearrangement uses TRBV6-1 and TRBJ2-2; D call uncertain. V gave up 2 bases and J gave up 9 bases, with 16 bases separating them. This CDR3 spans 15 amino acids. In germline, CDR1 is MNHNS, CDR2 SASEGT. The CDR3 here is CASSERVTLNRELFF. The CDR3 region has the DNA TGTGCCAGCAGTGAACGGGTGACTTTAAACCGGGAGCTGTTTTTT.

The chain has TRBV6-5 and TRBJ2-1; 7 bases agree with TRBD1. This CDR3 has 15 amino acids. Germline CDR1 and CDR2: MNHEY and SVGAGI. V was clipped by 6 bases and J by 2 bases; unmatched bases: 7. In DNA, the CDR3 is TGTGCCAGCAGAATGGGACAGAGGACCTACAATGAGCAGTTCTTC. Translated: CASRMGQRTYNEQFF.

The rearrangement uses TRBV7-8 and TRBJ2-7; no definite D call. V was clipped by 5 bases and J by 4 bases, with 6 bases between them. The germline V gene encodes CDR1 SGHVS and CDR2 FQNEAQ. The CDR3 contains 11 residues. Here the CDR3 reads CASSPSYEQYF. In DNA, the CDR3 is TGTGCCAGCAGCCCCTCGTACGAGCAGTACTTC.

The chain joins TRBV19 to TRBJ2-2; D gene ambiguous. With 1 base removed from V and 0 bases from J, the gap between germline ends came to 12 bases. CDR1 LNHDA and CDR2 SQIVND come from the germline V gene (reference sequence). There are 17 residues in the CDR3. CDR3 residues: CASSIAVGLANTGELFF. CDR3 nucleotide sequence: TGTGCCAGTAGTATAGCGGTTGGCCTAGCGAACACCGGGGAGCTGTTTTTT.

The chain carries TRBV5-4 and TRBJ1-6; 8 nucleotides align to TRBD1. Germline V gene sequence: CDR1 SGHNT, CDR2 YYREEE (reference sequence). Unmatched junction bases numbered 2, after V lost 4 bases and J lost 5 bases. The CDR3 runs 14 residues. CDR3 DNA: TGTGCCAGCAGCCTGGACAGGGATAATTCACCCCTCCACTTT. It yields the protein CASSLDRDNSPLHF.

The V call is TRBV6-5, the J call TRBJ2-7; D gene unclear. V lost 6 bases and J 3 bases, leaving 18 bases between the germline ends. CDR3 length: 15 residues. Germline assignment: CDR1 MNHEY and CDR2 SVGAGI. The CDR3 nucleotides read TGTGCCAGCAGCCCCGACTTATTATATGACTACGAGCAGTACTTC. Translating gives CASSPDLLYDYEQYF.

This clone was observed once. This sequence joins TRBV24-1 and TRBJ2-1, with 16 nucleotides matching TRBD2. The length of the CDR3 is 22 residues. J gave up 7 bases and V 2 bases, and 19 bases lay outside the gene matches. From germline, CDR1 is KGHDR and CDR2 SFDVKD. In DNA, the CDR3 is TGTGCCACCAGTGATTCCTCCTTTGGGACTAGCGGGAGGGCGTTTCGAATGAATGAGCAGTTCTTC. This sequence encodes CATSDSSFGTSGRAFRMNEQFF.

The CDR3 reads CASSLLLSGETQYF. DNA of the CDR3: TGCGCCAGCAGCTTGTTACTTTCCGGGGAGACCCAGTACTTC. The V and J genes are TRBV5-1 and TRBJ2-5, with D unresolved. V shed 1 base and J shed 5 bases, with 12 bases lying between them. The CDR3 has 14 residues. CDR1 SGHRS and CDR2 YFSETQ come from the germline V gene.

The chain is built from TRBV20-1 and TRBJ2-7; D might be TRBD2 (5 bases). This CDR3 is 16 amino acids long. Germline values: CDR1 DFQATT, CDR2 SNEGSKA (reference sequence). V lost 3 bases and J 3 bases, leaving 21 bases between the germline ends. The CDR3 DNA follows: TGCAGTGCTAGTTCCGCCTCTAGCTCCCGTAACTACGAGCAGTACTTC. It is translated as CSASSASSSRNYEQYF.

The V call is TRBV3-1 (or the pseudogene TRBV3-2), the J call TRBJ2-5, with 8 bases matching TRBD1. The V and J ends lost 0 bases and 3 bases, in that order; junction bases with no gene match: 6. The CDR3 loop spans 16 amino acids. Germline CDR1 reads LGHDT; CDR2 reads YNNKEL (reference sequence). As DNA, the CDR3 is TGTGCCAGCAGCCAAGAGCGGACAGGGCGGGAAGAGACCCAGTACTTC. Protein: CASSQERTGREETQYF.

The rearrangement links TRBV28 to TRBJ2-3; 10 positions agree with TRBD2. Trimming cost V 3 bases and J 5 bases; bases outside gene matches: 5. Germline loops: CDR1 MDHEN, CDR2 SYDVKM. The CDR3 length is 15 residues. The CDR3 loop is CASSFGLAGVDTQYF. DNA for the CDR3: TGTGCCAGCAGTTTTGGGCTAGCGGGAGTAGATACGCAGTATTTT.

Comment on this clone: At one of its ends the junction is not consistent with the germline gene, which may arise from a read error. This chain joins TRBV15 and TRBJ2-2, with TRBD1 matching over 8 bases. CDR1 and CDR2 (germline): LNHNV, YYDKDF (reference sequence). The CDR3 sequence is 16 residues long. CDR3 amino acids: CATSRDTGGPTGELFF. In nucleotides, the CDR3 is TGTGCCACCAGTAGAGATACAGGGGGGCCTACCGGGGAGCTGTTTTTT. Based on the CDR3 plus reference TRBV15 and TRBJ2-2, the full variable domain is DAMVIQNPRYQVTQFGKPVTLSCSQTLNHNVMYWYQQKSSQAPKLLFHYYDKDFNNEADTPDNFQSRRPNTSFCFLDIRSPGLGDTAMYLCATSRDTGGPTGELFFGEGSRLTVL.

This clone was counted between two and nine times. V usage is TRBV11-2 and J usage is TRBJ2-1, with 7 bases matching TRBD1. The germline V gene has CDR1 SGHAT and CDR2 FQNNGV. With 7 bases clipped from V and 2 bases from J, the junction kept 11 bases outside the gene matches. This CDR3 is 16 amino acids long. CDR3: CASTQRPGTAYNEQFF. CDR3 nucleotide sequence: TGTGCCAGCACTCAAAGACCAGGGACAGCCTACAATGAGCAGTTCTTC.

The chain combines TRBV30 with TRBJ2-1, with D possibly TRBD2 on 6 matching bases. Germline values: CDR1 GTSNPN, CDR2 SVGIG (reference sequence). The ends were cut back, 0 bases at V and 15 bases at J, with 18 bases in the middle. The CDR3 has 13 residues. CDR3 amino acids: CAWSVSGSGTWFF. CDR3 nucleotides: TGTGCCTGGAGTGTATCCGGGAGCGGAACCTGGTTCTTC.